The 28 T cell receptor beta chains presented below share a single source sample, sequenced in a study of shared clonotypes between healthy human individuals. Generated by immunoSEQ multiplex PCR, the TCRdb table keeps only in-frame clones and is missing some. Of 2 million to 2.5 million clones in the sample, 90% to 96% were seen once. Specimen: naive CD4+ T cells sorted from blood. Regarding subset: CD45RA+ positively selected. All receptors derive from a man aged 18 to 30 in good health.

The rearrangement links TRBV5-1 to TRBJ2-2; 7 bases are a match to TRBD2. CDR3 length: 15 residues. J gave up 1 base and V 4 bases, and 4 bases lay outside the gene matches. CDR1 is SGHRS and CDR2 is YFSETQ in the germline V gene. CDR3 residues: CASSPIAGNTGELFF. CDR3 bases: TGCGCCAGCAGCCCCATAGCGGGGAACACCGGGGAGCTGTTTTTT.

The chain combines TRBV9 with TRBJ2-3; the D gene is possibly TRBD2 (5 bases). CDR1 is SGDLS, CDR2 YYNGEE, per germline. The CDR3 runs to 14 residues. The germline V and J ends were trimmed by 0 bases and 4 bases, with 9 bases remaining between them. As DNA, the CDR3 is TGTGCCAGCAGCGTAGGTAACGGGGCAGATACGCAGTATTTT. This translates into CASSVGNGADTQYF.

The chain employs TRBV5-5 and TRBJ2-5; 7 bases match TRBD1. This CDR3 is 14 amino acids long. V lost 3 bases to trimming and J lost 5 bases; unmatched junction nucleotides: 7. Germline loops: CDR1 SGHKS, CDR2 YYEKEE (reference sequence). CDR3 sequence (DNA): TGTGCCAGCAGCTCACCGACAGGGTTGGAGACCCAGTACTTC. Translated, it gives CASSSPTGLETQYF.

The chain carries TRBV4-3 and TRBJ1-4; no clear D gene. This CDR3 region has 15 residues. Germline V lookup: CDR1 LGHNA, CDR2 YSLEER. V lost 0 bases and J 7 bases, leaving 12 bases between the germline ends. The CDR3 nucleotides read TGCGCCAGCAGCCAAGAGATGTTCATAGGTGAAAAACTGTTTTTT. Translated, it gives CASSQEMFIGEKLFF.

This chain links TRBV29-1 with TRBJ1-4; 9 nucleotides match TRBD1. CDR1 is SQVTM and CDR2 is ANQGSEA in the germline V gene. The junction had 10 bases not matched to a gene; V was cut back by 7 bases and J by 7 bases. This CDR3 comprises 14 residues. CDR3 protein: CSGAQGANGEKLFF. The CDR3 DNA follows: TGCAGCGGAGCACAGGGGGCCAATGGTGAAAAACTGTTTTTT.

This chain connects TRBV7-9 to TRBJ2-7; 10 nucleotides line up with TRBD2. Germline-derived CDR1 and CDR2 are SEHNR and FQNEAQ (reference sequence). V gave up 4 bases and J gave up 12 bases; unmatched junction bases: 9. This CDR3 region has 13 residues. The CDR3 reads CASSSEGASGRYF. The CDR3, as DNA: TGTGCCAGCAGCTCTGAAGGGGCTAGCGGGAGGTACTTC.

The count of this clone is one. The rearrangement joins TRBV5-6 to TRBJ2-5, with D possibly TRBD2 on 6 matching bases. CDR1 and CDR2 (germline): SGHDT, YYEEEE. Trimming removed 0 bases at V and 5 bases at J, with 11 bases between. The CDR3 runs to 14 residues. DNA for the CDR3: TGTGCCAGCAGCTTGGGGACTACTCGGGAGACCCAGTACTTC. This translates into CASSLGTTRETQYF.

V gene TRBV10-3 combines with J gene TRBJ2-7; no definite D call. This CDR3 has 14 residues. Deletions cut 6 bases from V and 1 base from J, with 13 bases between. Germline lookup yields CDR1 ENHRY and CDR2 SYGVKD. Written as DNA, the CDR3 is TGTGCCATCAGAATAGGAGACACGTCCTACGAGCAGTACTTC. Translation gives CAIRIGDTSYEQYF.

The chain's CDR3 is CASSAGQGFMGPQHF. The CDR3 DNA reads TGTGCCAGCAGTGCGGGTCAGGGGTTTATGGGGCCCCAGCATTTT. The J gene is TRBJ1-5, the V gene TRBV6-1, with D possibly being TRBD1 (6 bases). Trimming took off 4 bases at V and 9 bases at J, with 19 bases between the two ends. Germline V lookup: CDR1 MNHNS, CDR2 SASEGT. This CDR3 comprises 15 residues.

CDR3 sequence: CASATGRIQETQYF. The CDR3 DNA is TGTGCCAGCGCCACGGGACGGATCCAAGAGACCCAGTACTTC. V and J are TRBV6-5 and TRBJ2-5, with D perhaps given as TRBD1 or TRBD2 (5 bases each). The CDR3 is 14 residues long. The ends were cut back, 8 bases at V and 1 base at J, with 14 bases in the middle. Germline lookup yields CDR1 MNHEY and CDR2 SVGAGI.

This chain links TRBV30 with TRBJ1-2, with a weak D call TRBD1 (6 bases). V was shortened by 0 bases and J by 7 bases, with 15 bases between the two germline ends. Germline CDR1 is GTSNPN and CDR2 is SVGIG (reference sequence). The CDR3 contains 14 residues. CDR3 loop: CAWSVGRGEFGYTF. In DNA, the CDR3 is TGTGCCTGGAGTGTAGGAAGGGGGGAGTTTGGCTACACCTTC.

This chain joins TRBV6-4 and TRBJ2-3, with D possibly being TRBD1 or TRBD2 (5 bases each). The CDR3 has 14 residues. Germline CDR1 MRHNA, CDR2 SNTAGT. V was pared by 5 bases and J by 4 bases, with 13 bases between. DNA of the CDR3: TGTGCCAGCAGTCGATCTAGGGGAGCAGATACGCAGTATTTT. Its protein product is CASSRSRGADTQYF.

The chain is built from TRBV5-8 and TRBJ2-7; 7 nucleotides match TRBD1. The V gene's germline CDR1 is SGHTS and CDR2 YDEGEE. The V and J ends lost 1 base and 6 bases, in that order; junction bases with no gene match: 7. CDR3 length equals 14 residues. CDR3 sequence reads: CASSLSRGQGEQYF. CDR3 nucleotides: TGTGCCAGCAGCTTGTCTAGGGGGCAAGGCGAGCAGTACTTC.

This sequence joins TRBV30 and TRBJ2-5; 7 bases match TRBD1. CDR1 is GTSNPN and CDR2 is SVGIG in the germline V gene (reference sequence). Trimming at V came to 3 bases and at J to 2 bases, leaving 3 bases not matched to a gene. This CDR3 has 13 amino acids. CDR3 DNA: TGTGCCTGGAGAAAGACAGGGCAAGAGACCCAGTACTTC. Translation gives CAWRKTGQETQYF.

This chain connects TRBV25-1 to TRBJ2-5, with D maybe TRBD2 (6 bases). Germline V CDR1 and CDR2: MGHDK, SYGVNS. V lost 6 bases, J lost 9 bases, and 17 bases lay in between. The length of the CDR3 is 13 residues. CDR3 in amino acids: CASSRGTGEAQYF. CDR3 coding DNA: TGTGCCAGCAGCCGGGGAACGGGGGAGGCCCAGTACTTC.

The chain has TRBV18 and TRBJ2-5; TRBD2 agrees at 9 bases. Trimming cost V 5 bases and J 2 bases; bases outside gene matches: 21. Germline V lookup: CDR1 KGHSH, CDR2 LQKENI. The length of the CDR3 is 20 residues. This CDR3 reads CASSGRGSGLAALRQETQYF. CDR3 bases: TGTGCCAGCTCAGGCCGGGGATCGGGACTAGCAGCACTCAGACAAGAGACCCAGTACTTC. Filled out from reference TRBV18 and TRBJ2-5, the complete variable domain reads NAGVMQNPRHLVRRRGQEARLRCSPMKGHSHVYWYRQLPEEGLKFMVYLQKENIIDESGMPKERFSAEFPKEGPSILRIQQVVRGDSAAYFCASSGRGSGLAALRQETQYFGPGTRLLVL.

This sequence joins TRBV9 and TRBJ2-5; TRBD2 matches at 9 bases. With V trimmed by 6 bases and J by 4 bases, 7 bases remained unmatched. This CDR3 spans 14 amino acids. CDR1 SGDLS and CDR2 YYNGEE come from the germline V gene. The CDR3 coding sequence is TGTGCCAGCAATAGAGCGGGGGGCACAGAGACCCAGTACTTC. Its translation: CASNRAGGTETQYF.

The chain carries TRBV9 and TRBJ2-3, with TRBD2 matching over 9 bases. The CDR3 extends over 17 amino acids. Unmatched junction bases numbered 13, after V lost 0 bases and J lost 8 bases. CDR1 is SGDLS, CDR2 YYNGEE, per germline. DNA of the CDR3: TGTGCCAGCAGCGTAGGAAATAGCGGGGGTACCTTAGGTACGCAGTATTTT. Protein sequence: CASSVGNSGGTLGTQYF.

The V and J genes are TRBV28 and TRBJ2-3; D is ambiguous. There are 16 residues in the CDR3. CDR1 MDHEN and CDR2 SYDVKM come from the germline V gene. Trimming removed 3 bases at V and 0 bases at J, with 13 bases between. The CDR3 loop reads CASSFGWATSTDTQYF. As DNA, the CDR3 is TGTGCCAGCAGTTTCGGGTGGGCTACTAGCACAGATACGCAGTATTTT.

The rearrangement links TRBV6-6 to TRBJ2-7; the D is unclear. The CDR3 spans 14 residues. Germline V gives CDR1 MNHNY, CDR2 SVGAGI (reference sequence). Between the trimmed V and J ends, which lost 6 bases and 2 bases, there was a span of 14 bases. CDR3: CASSLSRVAYEQYF. The CDR3 nucleotides are TGTGCCAGCAGCCTCTCCCGAGTCGCCTACGAGCAGTACTTC.

This clone has just a few counts. Other nucleotide sequences from this sample produce the same CDR3. The chain combines TRBV5-1 with TRBJ2-7; no firm D call. CDR3 length: 13 amino acids. Trimming stripped 4 bases from V and 0 bases from J, with 8 bases between. The germline CDR1 and CDR2 sequences are SGHRS and YFSETQ. The CDR3, as DNA: TGCGCCAGCAGCCTTCAGAGCTCCTACGAGCAGTACTTC. Its translation is CASSLQSSYEQYF.

V and J are TRBV6-1 and TRBJ2-7; unclear D gene. Germline V CDR1 and CDR2: MNHNS, SASEGT. This CDR3 is built from 13 residues. Trimming cost V 6 bases and J 2 bases, with 11 bases left between them. Here the CDR3 DNA reads TGTGCCAGCAGATCGGTCTTAACCTACGAGCAGTACTTC. It encodes CASRSVLTYEQYF.

This chain connects TRBV2 to TRBJ1-4; possibly TRBD1 for D (5 bases). Trimming removed 6 bases at V and 7 bases at J, with 15 bases between. Germline-derived CDR1 and CDR2 are SNHLY and FYNNEI. CDR3 length equals 14 residues. CDR3 coding DNA: TGTGCCAGCAGGGGGACCCCCCAGGGTGAAAAACTGTTTTTT. Translated: CASRGTPQGEKLFF.

V gene TRBV2 combines with J gene TRBJ1-2; D gene uncertain. CDR1 and CDR2 from the germline V gene are SNHLY and FYNNEI. Trimming cost V 3 bases and J 4 bases, with 9 bases left between them. The CDR3 extends over 13 amino acids. The CDR3 reads CASSEDGGYGYTF. DNA for the CDR3: TGTGCCAGCAGTGAGGACGGAGGCTATGGCTACACCTTC.

Regarding this clone: The same CDR3 is also encoded by other DNA sequences in this sample. The gene calls are TRBV5-1 and TRBJ2-2; D remains ambiguous. The CDR3 consists of 15 residues. The V and J ends lost 0 bases and 1 base respectively, with 7 bases between them. Germline CDR1 is SGHRS and CDR2 is YFSETQ. CDR3 sequence (DNA): TGCGCCAGCAGCTTGGAAGCAGGGAACACCGGGGAGCTGTTTTTT. It encodes CASSLEAGNTGELFF.

The gene calls are TRBV5-1 and TRBJ2-7; 8 positions agree with TRBD1. The CDR3 is made up of 15 amino acids. Germline CDR1 SGHRS, CDR2 YFSETQ. Unmatched junction bases numbered 11, after V lost 3 bases and J lost 6 bases. For the CDR3, the DNA is TGCGCCAGCAGCTCCACAGGACAGGGTATAGGCGAGCAGTACTTC. As protein: CASSSTGQGIGEQYF.

In this sample, this clone turned up a few times. Other nucleotide sequences in the sample specify the same CDR3. This chain joins TRBV30 and TRBJ1-1, with D perhaps TRBD1 (5 bases). This CDR3 is 12 amino acids long. V was trimmed by 2 bases and J by 1 base, leaving 5 bases between them. Germline CDR1 is GTSNPN and CDR2 is SVGIG (reference sequence). The CDR3 spells CAWSQGNTEAFF. The CDR3 DNA sequence: TGTGCCTGGAGTCAGGGGAACACTGAAGCTTTCTTT.

J is TRBJ2-3 and V is TRBV5-1; TRBD1 matches 10 bases. J lost 6 bases, V lost 3 bases, and 4 bases had no gene match. The length of the CDR3 is 14 residues. Per germline, CDR1 SGHRS and CDR2 YFSETQ. CDR3 bases: TGCGCCAGCAGCTGGGGGACAGGGGAGGATACGCAGTATTTT. Translation: CASSWGTGEDTQYF. The full variable domain, rest sourced from reference TRBV5-1 and TRBJ2-3, is KAGVTQTPRYLIKTRGQQVTLSCSPISGHRSVSWYQQTPGQGLQFLFEYFSETQRNKGNFPGRFSGRQFSNSRSEMNVSTLELGDSALYLCASSWGTGEDTQYFGPGTRLTVL.